This TCR beta chain was sequenced in a study of blood T cell repertoires in COVID-19. Study summary: The United States, Italy and Spain were the sources of the acute and convalescent COVID-19 samples. From T cells, B-cell-depleted T cells, or PBMCs came the material, which was cDNA or gDNA.

The CDR3 has 15 amino acids. In germline, CDR1 is SGHNT, CDR2 YYREEE (reference sequence). V was clipped by 3 bases and J by 4 bases; unmatched bases: 5. How the authors handled the data: Reference gene primer amplification gave estimated nucleated cell counts. This table comes from immunoSEQ multiplex PCR, and its TCRdb copy is limited to in-frame clones, with some not included. V, J and clone size are taken as reported in that table, and D and trimming were inferred from the DNA itself. The sample contains over 200,000 clones, 75% to 90% of which appear only once. This chain connects TRBV5-4 to TRBJ2-5, with 11 bases matching TRBD1. This TCR was recovered from a human donor in a cohort sampled during active COVID-19. Sequences were obtained from peripheral blood. The CDR3 coding sequence is TGTGCCAGCAGCTATCAGGACAGGGGGCGAGAGACCCAGTACTTC. It specifies CASSYQDRGRETQYF.